This TCR beta chain was recorded in a study of T cells in Graves' hyperthyroidism and ophthalmopathy. Losses at the gene ends were 5 bases for V and 3 bases for J; bases not matched to a gene: 3. The CDR3 covers 13 residues. The germline V gene has CDR1 SGHAT and CDR2 FQNNGV. This clonotype was picked up many times. Template material for amplifying TCR beta CDR3 regions consisted of RNA transcripts. TCR CDR3 regions were first amplified by RT-PCR with HTBI primers. Each CDR3 protein is one row after TCRdb ran MiXCR on the multiplex PCR reads. The data hold a few hundred thousand distinct CDR3 sequences, with approximately 13% observed a single time.

This clonotype was sampled from a woman under 30 with Graves' hyperthyroidism. The specimen was blood. This chain connects TRBV11-2 to TRBJ1-1, with TRBD1 identical over 7 bases. The CDR3, as DNA: TGTGCCAGCAGCCAGGACAGGTACACTGAAGCTTTCTTT. It codes for CASSQDRYTEAFF.